The 18 T cell receptor beta chains reported below all come from one sample, sequenced in a study of T cells expressing NK-cell markers. For each CDR3 protein, TCRdb gives one entry from its re-call of the 5' RACE reads, without DNA. The sample totals roughly 430,000 distinct CDR3 sequences. Specimen: blood T cells: a sorted CD56 or NKG2C T cell subset, CD4+ or CD8+ T cells, or bulk PBMC T cells (not recorded which). The receptors here all came from a woman aged 18 to 69 in good health.

The chain carries TRBV4-3 and TRBJ1-1. CDR1 is LGHNA and CDR2 is YSLEER in the germline V gene. The CDR3 has 14 residues. The CDR3: CASSQGQDLTEAFF.

This chain links TRBV20-1 with TRBJ1-1. The CDR3 runs 14 residues. Looked up from germline, CDR1 is DFQATT and CDR2 is SNEGSKA (reference sequence). CDR3 protein: CSARARKANTEAFF.

The V gene is TRBV5-4, the J gene TRBJ2-7; TCRdb's assignment of TRBD1 cannot be checked, as there is no DNA. Germline assignment: CDR1 SGHNT and CDR2 YYREEE (reference sequence). The CDR3 length is 15 residues. The CDR3 spells CASSLSGTGGDEQYF.

The chain uses TRBV7-2 and TRBJ1-4. The CDR3 sequence is 16 residues long. The germline CDR1 and CDR2 sequences are SGHTA and FQGNSA. CDR3 residues: CASSLHGGGTNEKLFF.

This rearrangement joins TRBV24-1 to TRBJ2-6. Germline V gives CDR1 KGHDR, CDR2 SFDVKD. The CDR3 sequence is 14 residues long. The CDR3 loop is CAGKRGSGANVLTF.

V usage is TRBV5-4 and J usage is TRBJ1-4; TCRdb names TRBD1, which stays unverified in the absence of DNA. The CDR3 runs 14 residues. CDR1 and CDR2 (germline): SGHNT, YYREEE (reference sequence). The CDR3 sequence: CASSLKQTGEKLFF. Full variable domain (missing parts from reference TRBV5-4 and TRBJ1-4): ETGVTQSPTHLIKTRGQQVTLRCSSQSGHNTVSWYQQALGQGPQFIFQYYREEENGRGNFPPRFSGLQFPNYSSELNVNALELDDSALYLCASSLKQTGEKLFFGSGTQLSVL.

V gene TRBV12-3 or TRBV12-4 combines with J gene TRBJ1-1. This CDR3 has 15 amino acids. CDR3 protein: CASSLDSNKATEAFF.

CDR3 loop: CASRPWEGLGEQFF. The rearrangement uses TRBV12-3 or TRBV12-4 and TRBJ2-1; with no DNA, the TCRdb D assignment of TRBD1 cannot be verified. The CDR3 covers 14 residues.

V gene TRBV11-2 combines with J gene TRBJ1-3; TCRdb selects TRBD1, and the lack of DNA leaves this call unchecked. CDR3 length: 18 residues. Germline CDR1 and CDR2: SGHAT and FQNNGV. The CDR3 region is CASSLIVGQARSGNTIYF.

The V call is TRBV7-9, the J call TRBJ2-7; TCRdb selects TRBD1, and the lack of DNA leaves this call unchecked. The germline CDR1 and CDR2 sequences are SEHNR and FQNEAQ (reference sequence). This CDR3 spans 14 amino acids. CDR3: CASSLMTGPDEQYF.

The V call is TRBV2, the J call TRBJ2-1; TCRdb's D call, TRBD2, is unchecked because there is no DNA. Germline CDR1 is SNHLY and CDR2 is FYNNEI. CDR3 length: 12 residues. CDR3 region: CASSDGSIEQFF.

The rearrangement uses TRBV24-1 and TRBJ2-1; TCRdb's D gene call, TRBD1, goes unchecked for lack of DNA. Looked up from germline, CDR1 is KGHDR and CDR2 is SFDVKD. The CDR3 loop spans 15 amino acids. The CDR3 sequence is CATSARDRAYNEQFF.

The chain employs TRBV20-1 and TRBJ1-5; the D call from TCRdb, TRBD1, cannot be confirmed without DNA. Germline CDR1 DFQATT, CDR2 SNEGSKA (reference sequence). The CDR3 extends over 13 amino acids. The CDR3: CSALTVSNQPQHF.

The chain combines TRBV20-1 with TRBJ2-1; TCRdb gives TRBD2 as the D gene, but with no DNA this cannot be confirmed. This CDR3 has 16 residues. Germline CDR1 reads DFQATT; CDR2 reads SNEGSKA (reference sequence). The CDR3 sequence: CSARSGLAGYYNEQYF.

This sequence joins TRBV14 and TRBJ2-1; TCRdb's D call, TRBD1, is unchecked because there is no DNA. This CDR3 is built from 13 residues. Germline CDR1 reads SGHDN; CDR2 reads FVKESK. CDR3 sequence: CASSQRPKDEQFF.

The V gene is TRBV5-1, the J gene TRBJ2-1; as DNA is missing, the TRBD1 call by TCRdb cannot be tested. The germline V gene encodes CDR1 SGHRS and CDR2 YFSETQ. This CDR3 spans 15 amino acids. The CDR3 region is CASSSRDRGIYEQFF.

J is TRBJ1-6 and V is TRBV20-1. The CDR3 contains 15 residues. Germline V gives CDR1 DFQATT, CDR2 SNEGSKA (reference sequence). This chain's CDR3 is CSARELSSYNSPLHF.

CDR3 amino acids: CASSHRLAGGRETQYF. The chain links TRBV2 to TRBJ2-5; TCRdb lists TRBD2, though no DNA is available to test this call. The CDR3 totals 16 residues. Germline V gene lookup returns CDR1 SNHLY and CDR2 FYNNEI. Combining the CDR3 with reference TRBV2 and TRBJ2-5 gives the whole variable domain EPEVTQTPSHQVTQMGQEVILRCVPISNHLYFYWYRQILGQKVEFLVSFYNNEISEKSEIFDDQFSVERPDGSNFTLKIRSTKLEDSAMYFCASSHRLAGGRETQYFGPGTRLLVL.